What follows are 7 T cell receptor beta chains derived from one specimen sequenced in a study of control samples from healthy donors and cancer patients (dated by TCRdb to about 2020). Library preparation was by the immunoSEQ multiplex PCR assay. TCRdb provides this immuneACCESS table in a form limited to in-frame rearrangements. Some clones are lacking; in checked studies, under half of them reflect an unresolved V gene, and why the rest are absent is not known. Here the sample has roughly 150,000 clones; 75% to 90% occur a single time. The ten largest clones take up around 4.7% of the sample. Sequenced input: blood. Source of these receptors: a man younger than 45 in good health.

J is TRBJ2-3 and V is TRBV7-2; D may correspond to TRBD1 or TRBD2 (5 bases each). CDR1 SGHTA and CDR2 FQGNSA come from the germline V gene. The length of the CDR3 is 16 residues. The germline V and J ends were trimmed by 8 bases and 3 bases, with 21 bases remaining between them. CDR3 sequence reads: CASRERVTPGTDTQYF. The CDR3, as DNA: TGTGCCAGCCGAGAGAGGGTTACACCAGGGACAGATACGCAGTATTTT.

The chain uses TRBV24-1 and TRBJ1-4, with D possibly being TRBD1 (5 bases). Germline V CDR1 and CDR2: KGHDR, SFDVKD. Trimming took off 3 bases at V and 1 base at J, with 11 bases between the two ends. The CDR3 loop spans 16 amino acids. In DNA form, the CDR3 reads TGTGCCACCAGTGATACCGCTCAGGGAACTAATGAAAAACTGTTTTTT. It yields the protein CATSDTAQGTNEKLFF.

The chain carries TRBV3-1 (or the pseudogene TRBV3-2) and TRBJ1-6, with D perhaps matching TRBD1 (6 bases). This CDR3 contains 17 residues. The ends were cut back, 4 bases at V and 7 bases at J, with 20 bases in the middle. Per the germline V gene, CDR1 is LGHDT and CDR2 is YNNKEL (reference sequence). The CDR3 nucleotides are TGTGCCAGCAGCCCCAAATGGGTACAGGGTGTGAATTCACCCCTCCACTTT. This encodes CASSPKWVQGVNSPLHF.

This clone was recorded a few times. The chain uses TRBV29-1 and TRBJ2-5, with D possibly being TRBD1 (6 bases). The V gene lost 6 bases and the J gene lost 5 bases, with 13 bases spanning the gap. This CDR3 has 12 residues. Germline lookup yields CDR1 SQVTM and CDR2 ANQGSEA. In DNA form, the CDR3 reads TGCAGCGTCAAAGGGACAAGGGAGACCCAGTACTTC. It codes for CSVKGTRETQYF.

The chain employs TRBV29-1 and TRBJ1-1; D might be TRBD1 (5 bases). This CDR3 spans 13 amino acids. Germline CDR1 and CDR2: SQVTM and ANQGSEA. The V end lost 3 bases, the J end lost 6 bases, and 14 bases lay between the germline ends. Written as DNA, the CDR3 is TGCAGCGTTGACTTAAGGAGGGGTCCTGAAGCTTTCTTT. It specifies CSVDLRRGPEAFF.

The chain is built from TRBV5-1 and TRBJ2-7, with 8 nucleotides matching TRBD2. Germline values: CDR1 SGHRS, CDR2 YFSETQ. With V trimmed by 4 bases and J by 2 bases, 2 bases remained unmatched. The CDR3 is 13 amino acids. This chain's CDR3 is CASSGGGPYEQYF. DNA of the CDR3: TGCGCCAGCAGCGGCGGGGGGCCCTACGAGCAGTACTTC.

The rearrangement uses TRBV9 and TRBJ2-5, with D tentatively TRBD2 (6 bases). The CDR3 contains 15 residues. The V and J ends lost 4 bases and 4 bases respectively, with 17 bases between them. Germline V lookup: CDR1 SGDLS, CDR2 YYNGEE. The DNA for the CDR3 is TGTGCCAGCAGCCTCCAGTCTGGGGGGACAGAGACCCAGTACTTC. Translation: CASSLQSGGTETQYF.